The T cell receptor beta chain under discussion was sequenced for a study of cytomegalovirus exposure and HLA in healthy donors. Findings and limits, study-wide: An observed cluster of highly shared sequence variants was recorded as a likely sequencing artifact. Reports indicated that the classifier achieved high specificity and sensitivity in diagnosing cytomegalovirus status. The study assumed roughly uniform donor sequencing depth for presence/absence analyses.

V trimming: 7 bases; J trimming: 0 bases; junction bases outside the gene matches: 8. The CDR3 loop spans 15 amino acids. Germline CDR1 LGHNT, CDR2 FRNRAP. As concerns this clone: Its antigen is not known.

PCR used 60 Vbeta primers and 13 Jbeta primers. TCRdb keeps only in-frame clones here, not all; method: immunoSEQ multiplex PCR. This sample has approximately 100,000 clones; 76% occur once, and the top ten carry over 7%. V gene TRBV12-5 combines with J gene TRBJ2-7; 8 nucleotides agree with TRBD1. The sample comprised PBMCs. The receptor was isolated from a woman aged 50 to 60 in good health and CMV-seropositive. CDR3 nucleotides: TGTGCTAGTGACCCAGGACAGGGCCGCTCCTACGAGCAGTACTTC. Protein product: CASDPGQGRSYEQYF.